The rows below give T cell receptor beta chains drawn from one sample of a study of long-term antiretroviral therapy in people with HIV. The data were produced by immunoSEQ multiplex PCR, yet TCRdb's version contains in-frame clones alone and is incomplete. The sample consists of about 20,000 clones, almost 95% of them appearing once. The starting material was unsorted PBMCs, obtained 4.4 years after starting antiretroviral therapy. These TCRs come from a woman between 45 and 60 years old with HIV. The CDR3 runs from the conserved cysteine through the conserved F or W. The order of the fields is J gene, V gene, CDR3 protein.

j_call: TRBJ1-1; v_call: TRBV5-4; cdr3_aa: CASSGPDKTEAFF
j_call: TRBJ2-1; v_call: TRBV10-1; cdr3_aa: CASSDTHEQFF
j_call: TRBJ1-1; v_call: TRBV18; cdr3_aa: CASSPKSDGNTEAFF
j_call: TRBJ2-7; v_call: TRBV6-1; cdr3_aa: CASRQTGASSEQYF
j_call: TRBJ2-1; v_call: TRBV29-1; cdr3_aa: CSVEGPNEQFF
j_call: TRBJ2-1; v_call: TRBV7-9; cdr3_aa: CASSPQGGEQFF
j_call: TRBJ1-6; v_call: TRBV9; cdr3_aa: CASSVGPGGGESPLHF
j_call: TRBJ2-7; v_call: TRBV6-6; cdr3_aa: CASSSQRTGGEQYF
j_call: TRBJ2-3; v_call: TRBV5-6; cdr3_aa: CASSLRSAGAADTQYF
j_call: TRBJ1-1; v_call: TRBV7-9; cdr3_aa: CASSQGGADAEAFF
j_call: TRBJ2-2; v_call: TRBV5-4; cdr3_aa: CASSSGQSAGELFF
j_call: TRBJ2-3; v_call: TRBV11-2; cdr3_aa: CASSLSTDTQYF
j_call: TRBJ2-2; v_call: TRBV7-9; cdr3_aa: CASSSPQQSGTTGELFF
j_call: TRBJ1-2; v_call: TRBV5-1; cdr3_aa: CASSLQGGYGYTF
j_call: TRBJ1-5; v_call: TRBV6-1; cdr3_aa: CASSPGPELPQHF
j_call: TRBJ1-6; v_call: TRBV27; cdr3_aa: CASSLSLNSPLHF
j_call: TRBJ2-1; v_call: TRBV5-5; cdr3_aa: CASSWGPDNEQFF
j_call: TRBJ2-7; v_call: TRBV5-1; cdr3_aa: CASSSVRDSYEQYF
j_call: TRBJ1-5; v_call: TRBV6-1; cdr3_aa: CASKTGIQGQPQHF
j_call: TRBJ2-6; v_call: TRBV7-3; cdr3_aa: CASSLSTRTAIGANVLTF
j_call: TRBJ1-6; v_call: TRBV5-6; cdr3_aa: CASSSTGKNLPPLHF
j_call: TRBJ1-3; v_call: TRBV9; cdr3_aa: CASSDREAGNTIYF
j_call: TRBJ2-7; v_call: TRBV7-2; cdr3_aa: CASSLVGTESSYEQYF
j_call: TRBJ2-7; v_call: TRBV6-5; cdr3_aa: CASSYSKAQGKYEQYF
j_call: TRBJ2-2; v_call: TRBV27; cdr3_aa: CASSQQGHTGELFF
j_call: TRBJ1-3; v_call: TRBV7-6; cdr3_aa: CASSPSGGGNTIYF
j_call: TRBJ1-2; v_call: TRBV6-1; cdr3_aa: CASSDGGYGYTF
j_call: TRBJ2-5; v_call: TRBV5-1; cdr3_aa: CASSPQISGQETQYF
j_call: TRBJ1-2; v_call: TRBV5-1; cdr3_aa: CASSLEAGDISGYTF
j_call: TRBJ1-6; v_call: TRBV6-1; cdr3_aa: CASSEDGQARAAYNSPLHF
j_call: TRBJ2-1; v_call: TRBV7-2; cdr3_aa: CASSSQAGGPDEQFF
j_call: TRBJ2-2; v_call: TRBV19; cdr3_aa: CASIRDTNTGELFF
j_call: TRBJ1-2; v_call: TRBV7-8; cdr3_aa: CASSLSGYYGYTF
j_call: TRBJ2-7; v_call: TRBV7-2; cdr3_aa: CASSAVTRPPYEQYF
j_call: TRBJ2-7; v_call: TRBV5-5; cdr3_aa: CASSLSGGLSYEQYF
j_call: TRBJ1-3; v_call: TRBV6-6; cdr3_aa: CASSYSGGTGNTIYF